Included here is one TCR beta chain sequence, with context. Its antigen is unknown. PCR primers comprised 60 Vbeta and 13 Jbeta primers. Measured with immunoSEQ multiplex PCR; TCRdb has only the in-frame clones, and not every one. The sample lists about 130,000 clones; over 80% were seen once. The data derive from a study of cytomegalovirus exposure and HLA in healthy donors. Broader study findings: TCR beta sequences numbering fewer than 20,000 were associated with HLA alleles at 0.05 false discovery rate in a later analysis. In a later analysis, TCR beta V- and J-gene trimming was associated with a missense DCLRE1C variant. Among immune exposure information, only CMV serostatus was available.

This CDR3 has 15 residues. Germline lookup yields CDR1 MNHNY and CDR2 SVGAGI (reference sequence). With V trimmed by 6 bases and J by 4 bases, 8 bases remained unmatched. Source material: PBMCs. This chain connects TRBV6-6 to TRBJ1-2; TRBD1 matches 10 bases. The sequence came from a boy between 10 and 17 years old in good health and CMV-seronegative. CDR3 region: CASSPLGQGIYGYTF. DNA for the CDR3: TGTGCCAGCAGCCCCCTGGGACAGGGGATCTATGGCTACACCTTC.